This is a list of T cell receptor beta chains from one sample in a study of blood T cell repertoires in COVID-19. Sequencing used immunoSEQ multiplex PCR; TCRdb keeps in-frame clones, though not all of them. The table lists approximately 350,000 clones, 75% to 90% of them singletons. The material sequenced was PBMCs or T cells enriched from blood (not recorded which). The receptors here all came from a woman aged 45-60 years who had recovered from COVID-19. The CDR3 runs from the conserved cysteine through the conserved F or W. Each record gives: J gene, D gene, V gene, CDR3 protein, CDR3 DNA. The D gene is left open where the match is weak.

TRBJ1-1 | - | TRBV14 | CASSQVREGGAFF | TGTGCCAGCAGCCAAGTCAGGGAGGGGGGAGCTTTCTTT
TRBJ1-3 | - | TRBV6-2/TRBV6-3 | CASSYLGQPSSGNTIYF | TGTGCCAGCAGTTACTTAGGACAGCCGAGCTCTGGAAACACCATATATTTT
TRBJ1-6 | - | TRBV5-3 | CARSLRRGNSPLHF | TGTGCCAGAAGCCTCAGAAGGGGAAATTCACCCCTCCACTTT
TRBJ2-7 | - | TRBV7-2 | CASSWIQGGEQYF | TGTGCCAGCAGCTGGATTCAGGGAGGCGAGCAGTACTTC
TRBJ1-2 | TRBD1 | TRBV5-4 | CASSPDVQGDYGYTF | TGTGCCAGCAGCCCAGACGTACAGGGGGACTATGGCTACACCTTC
TRBJ2-7 | TRBD1 | TRBV5-5 | CASSLTGVYEQYF | TGTGCCAGCAGCTTGACAGGGGTCTACGAGCAGTACTTC
TRBJ1-5 | - | TRBV7-9 | CASSPGENFLQPQHF | TGTGCCAGCAGCCCCGGAGAAAACTTTCTTCAGCCCCAGCATTTT
TRBJ1-6 | - | TRBV19 | CASSLAENSPLHF | TGTGCCAGTAGTCTCGCGGAAAATTCACCCCTCCACTTT
TRBJ1-6 | - | TRBV7-2 | CASSLFSTNNSPLHF | TGTGCCAGCAGCTTATTCAGTACTAATAATTCACCCCTCCACTTT
TRBJ2-1 | TRBD1 | TRBV5-1 | CASSLRQGSEQFF | TGCGCCAGCAGCTTGCGACAGGGCAGTGAGCAGTTCTTC